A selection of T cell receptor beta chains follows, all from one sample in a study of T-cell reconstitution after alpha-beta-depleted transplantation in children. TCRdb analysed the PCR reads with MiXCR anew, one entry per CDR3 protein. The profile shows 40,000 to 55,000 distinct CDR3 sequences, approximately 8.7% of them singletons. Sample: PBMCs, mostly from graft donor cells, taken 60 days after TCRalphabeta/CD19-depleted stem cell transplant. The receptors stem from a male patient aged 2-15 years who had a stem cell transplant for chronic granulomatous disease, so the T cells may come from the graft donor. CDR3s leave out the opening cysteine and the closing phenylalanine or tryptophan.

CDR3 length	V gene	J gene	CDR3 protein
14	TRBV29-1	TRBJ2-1	SVEYPGLADYNEQF
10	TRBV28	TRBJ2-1	ASGGGYNEQF
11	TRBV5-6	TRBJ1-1	ASRAGMNTEAF
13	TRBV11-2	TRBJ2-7	ASSSDRGHQDEQY
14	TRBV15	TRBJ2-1	ATSRRSGRIYNEQF
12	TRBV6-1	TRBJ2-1	ASSELGGGNEQF
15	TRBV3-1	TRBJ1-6	ACCQPRTDRANSPLH
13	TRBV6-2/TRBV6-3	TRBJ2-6	ASKGGGSGANVLT
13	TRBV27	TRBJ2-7	ASSFGTSGTYEQY
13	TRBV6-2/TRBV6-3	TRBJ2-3	ASSYDRASTDTQY
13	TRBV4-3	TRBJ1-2	ASSQAVPFYYGYT
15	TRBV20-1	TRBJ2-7	SARSLQGAGGRGEQY
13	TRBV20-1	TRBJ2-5	SASIDSHQQETQY
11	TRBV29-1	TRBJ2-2	SVDRGRTGELF
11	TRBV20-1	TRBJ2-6	SASLPGANVLT
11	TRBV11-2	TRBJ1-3	AATTGWSNTIY
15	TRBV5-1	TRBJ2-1	ASSFFPRESSYNEQF
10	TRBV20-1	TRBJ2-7	SASGQTYEQY
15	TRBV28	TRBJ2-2	ASSLLAGGSDTGELF
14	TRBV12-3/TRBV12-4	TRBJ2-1	ASSSPGLVIYNEQF
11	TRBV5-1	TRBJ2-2	ASSPRPAGELF
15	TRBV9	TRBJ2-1	ASSVGDPIFSYNEQF
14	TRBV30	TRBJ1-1	AWRFSPPHMNTEAF
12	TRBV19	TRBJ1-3	ASSMGFVGNTIY
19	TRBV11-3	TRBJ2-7	ASSLRTVGQGGGGRSYEQY
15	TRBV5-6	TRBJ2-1	ASSARSGGRYYNEQF
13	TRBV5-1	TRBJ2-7	ASSLETGLSYEQY
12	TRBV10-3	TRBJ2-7	AISERPTGGEQY
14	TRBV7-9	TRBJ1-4	ASSITRPGGNEKLF
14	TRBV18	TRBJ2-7	ASSPQLASGIVEQY
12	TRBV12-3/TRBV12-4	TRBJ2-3	ASSLSPHTDTQY
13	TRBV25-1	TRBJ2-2	ASSEGRGDTGELF
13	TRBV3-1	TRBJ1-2	ASSQGPAGSYGYT
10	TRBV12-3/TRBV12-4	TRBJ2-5	ASSLSRETQY
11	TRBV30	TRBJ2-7	AWSVAGGGVQY
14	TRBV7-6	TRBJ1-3	ASSLLPTLGGNTIY
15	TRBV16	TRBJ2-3	ASSQSFGGLRADTQY
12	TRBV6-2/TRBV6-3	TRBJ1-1	ASLKGGNTLEAF
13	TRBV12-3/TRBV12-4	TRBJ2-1	ANTSAPEGRNEQF
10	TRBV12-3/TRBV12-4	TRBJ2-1	ASSSTGVWRF
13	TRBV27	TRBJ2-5	ASRGGPPRGETQY
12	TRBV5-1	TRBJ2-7	ASSPGGLAYEQY
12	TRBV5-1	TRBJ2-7	ASSFDGGRREQY
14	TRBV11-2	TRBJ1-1	ASSLRMGGTNTEAF
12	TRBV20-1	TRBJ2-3	SAPLAGAGDTQY
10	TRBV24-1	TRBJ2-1	ATSQSGEEQF
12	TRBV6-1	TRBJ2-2	ASSKAGPTGELF
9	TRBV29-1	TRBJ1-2	SVRDRVGYT
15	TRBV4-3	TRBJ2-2	ASSQDSLAGNTGELF
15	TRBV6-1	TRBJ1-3	ASSELRTVSSGNTIY
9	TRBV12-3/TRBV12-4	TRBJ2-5	ASSSGETQY
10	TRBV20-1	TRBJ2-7	SARDEVSEQY
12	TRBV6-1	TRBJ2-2	ASGGQGDSGELF
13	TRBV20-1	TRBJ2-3	SARLSTTITDTQY